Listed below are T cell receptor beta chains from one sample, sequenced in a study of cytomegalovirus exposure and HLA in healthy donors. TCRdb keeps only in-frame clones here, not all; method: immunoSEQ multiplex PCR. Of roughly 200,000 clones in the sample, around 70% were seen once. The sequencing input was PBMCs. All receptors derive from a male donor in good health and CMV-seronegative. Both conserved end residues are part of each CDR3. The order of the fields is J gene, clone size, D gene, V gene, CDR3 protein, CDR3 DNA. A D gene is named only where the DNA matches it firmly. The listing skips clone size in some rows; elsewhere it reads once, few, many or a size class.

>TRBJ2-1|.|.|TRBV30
CAWSVGEQFF
TGTGCCTGGAGTGTCGGGGAGCAGTTCTTC
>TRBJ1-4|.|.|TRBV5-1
CASSEGSRSEKLFF
TGCGCCAGCAGCGAGGGATCCCGGAGTGAAAAACTGTTTTTT
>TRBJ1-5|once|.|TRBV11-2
CASSETSFEQPQHF
TGTGCCAGCAGCGAAACAAGTTTCGAACAGCCCCAGCATTTT
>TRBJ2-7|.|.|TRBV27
CASSPLSKRRAYEQYF
TGTGCCAGCAGTCCCCTGAGTAAGCGCCGAGCCTACGAGCAGTACTTC
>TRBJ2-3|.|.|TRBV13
CASSLERDTDTQYF
TGTGCCAGCAGCTTAGAACGGGACACAGATACGCAGTATTTT
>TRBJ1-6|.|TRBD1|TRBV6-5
CASSYSGQGYNSPLHF
TGTGCCAGCAGTTACTCCGGACAGGGGTATAATTCACCCCTCCACTTT
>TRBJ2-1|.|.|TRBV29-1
CSVLPGSSYNEQFF
TGCAGCGTTTTACCGGGTAGCTCCTACAATGAGCAGTTCTTC
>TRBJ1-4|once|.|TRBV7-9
CASSSARRVNEKLFF
TGTGCCAGCAGCTCGGCCCGGAGGGTTAATGAAAAACTGTTTTTT
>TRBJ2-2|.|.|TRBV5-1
CASSPALRGMSGELFF
TGCGCCAGCAGCCCGGCGCTCAGGGGAATGAGCGGGGAGCTGTTTTTT
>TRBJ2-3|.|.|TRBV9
CASSGATDTQYF
TGTGCCAGCAGCGGAGCAACAGATACGCAGTATTTT
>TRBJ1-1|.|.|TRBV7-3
CASSSRTGGTEAFF
TGTGCCAGCAGCTCTCGGACCGGGGGCACTGAAGCTTTCTTT
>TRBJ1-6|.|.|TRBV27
CASSLRGYNSPLHF
TGTGCCAGCAGTTTAAGGGGTTATAATTCACCCCTCCACTTT
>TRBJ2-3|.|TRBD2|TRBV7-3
CASSLVSGGGSTDTQYF
TGTGCCAGCAGCTTAGTGTCGGGCGGGGGTAGCACAGATACGCAGTATTTT
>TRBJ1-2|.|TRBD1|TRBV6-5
CASSYRDRDGYTF
TGTGCCAGCAGTTACCGGGACAGGGATGGCTACACCTTC
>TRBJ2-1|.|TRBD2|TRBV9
CASSVVAGGFDEQFF
TGTGCCAGCAGCGTAGTGGCGGGAGGGTTTGATGAGCAGTTCTTC
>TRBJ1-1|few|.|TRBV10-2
CASSQGMNTEAFF
TGCGCCAGCAGTCAGGGGATGAACACTGAAGCTTTCTTT
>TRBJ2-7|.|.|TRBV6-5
CASSYANPGYEQYF
TGTGCCAGCAGTTACGCAAACCCAGGTTACGAGCAGTACTTC
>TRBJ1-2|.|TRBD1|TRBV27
CASSFSRTGGDGYTF
TGTGCCAGCAGTTTTTCACGGACAGGGGGGGACGGCTACACCTTC
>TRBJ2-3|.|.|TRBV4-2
CASSQVREDTQYF
TGTGCCAGCAGCCAGGTGCGAGAAGATACGCAGTATTTT
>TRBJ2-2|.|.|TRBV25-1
CASSESAGELFF
TGTGCCAGCAGTGAGTCTGCCGGGGAGCTGTTTTTT
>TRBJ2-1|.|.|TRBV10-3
CAISSRTGTDNNEQFF
TGTGCCATCAGTTCGCGTACCGGGACTGATAACAATGAGCAGTTCTTC
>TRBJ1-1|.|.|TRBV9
CASSPEGLGNTEAFF
TGTGCCAGCAGCCCCGAGGGACTGGGGAACACTGAAGCTTTCTTT
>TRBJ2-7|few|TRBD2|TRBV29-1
CSAEQLAGGEYEQYF
TGCAGCGCAGAACAACTAGCGGGAGGGGAGTACGAGCAGTACTTC
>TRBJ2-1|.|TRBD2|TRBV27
CASSLWRENHNEQFF
TGTGCCAGCAGTTTATGGCGGGAGAACCACAATGAGCAGTTCTTC
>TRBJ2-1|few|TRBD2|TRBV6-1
CASRKREQVSEQFF
TGTGCCAGCAGGAAGCGGGAGCAGGTCAGTGAGCAGTTCTTC
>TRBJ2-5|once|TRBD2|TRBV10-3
CAIGGRVLETQYF
TGTGCCATCGGGGGGAGGGTGCTAGAGACCCAGTACTTC
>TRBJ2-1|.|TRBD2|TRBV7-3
CASSSPTSGRDNEQFF
TGTGCCAGCAGCTCTCCGACTAGCGGGAGGGACAATGAGCAGTTCTTC
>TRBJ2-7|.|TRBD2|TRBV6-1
CASKPHGRADEQYF
TGTGCCAGCAAACCCCACGGGAGGGCCGACGAGCAGTACTTC
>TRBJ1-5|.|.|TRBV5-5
CASRKGDGNQPQHF
TGTGCCAGCAGGAAAGGAGACGGCAATCAGCCCCAGCATTTT